The 19 T cell receptor beta chains below were found in one sample sequenced in a study of patients and donors after allogeneic stem cell transplantation (dated by TCRdb to the early 2020s). The protocol used for the library was RT-PCR. Data came from a NextSeq 550. In TCRdb, the public reads were trimmed at Q25 with fastp and aligned with MiXCR, with productive beta chains retained. Records with the same CDR3 protein are collapsed into one entry carrying the most frequent genes and DNA. A total of approximately 220,000 distinct CDR3 sequences appear in this sample, over 30% of them only once. Approximately 10% of the sample is held by the ten biggest clonotypes. Sequencing was done on a sample of blood, either unsorted or a sorted T cell fraction (not recorded which). These receptors all stem from a human donor who was either an allogeneic HSCT recipient or a stem cell or donor lymphocyte infusion donor (not recorded which). It is not recorded whose cells these are; they may come from a transplant donor.

This clonotype appeared a few times. The V call is TRBV5-6, the J call TRBJ1-1; tentatively, D is TRBD1 (5 bases). Germline CDR1 SGHDT, CDR2 YYEEEE. V lost 3 bases and J lost 5, with 17 bases in between. There are 15 residues in the CDR3. The DNA of the CDR3 is TGTGCCAGCAGCTGGGGCCGGGTGGGGATAACTGAAGCTTTCTTT. Amino acid sequence: CASSWGRVGITEAFF.

In this sample, this clonotype turned up a few times. The chain links TRBV20-1 to TRBJ1-4, with D perhaps TRBD1 (5 bases). CDR1 and CDR2 from the germline V gene are DFQATT and SNEGSKA (reference sequence). The CDR3 sequence is 13 residues long. Written as DNA, the CDR3 is TGCAGCGCAACACAGGTCCTTCGGGAAAAACTGTTTTTT. Translated, it gives CSATQVLREKLFF.

The chain uses TRBV28 and TRBJ2-7, with D unresolved. Between the trimmed V and J ends, which lost 6 bases and 2 bases, there was a span of 26 bases. Germline CDR1 MDHEN, CDR2 SYDVKM. CDR3 length: 18 residues. The CDR3 DNA is TGTGCCAGCAGCACTAAAGGGTCTGGGCGCAGCCGCACCTACGAGCAGTACTTC. Translation: CASSTKGSGRSRTYEQYF.

The rearrangement links TRBV12-3 or TRBV12-4 to TRBJ2-2, with TRBD2 as a possible D gene (6 bases). The CDR3 runs to 15 residues. The V gene lost 5 bases and the J gene lost 5 bases, with 15 bases spanning the gap. The CDR3 is CASSPRERHTGELFF. CDR3 in DNA: TGTGCCAGCAGTCCACGGGAGCGGCATACCGGGGAGCTGTTTTTT.

This chain uses TRBV4-1 with TRBJ1-2; no clear D. This CDR3 is built from 12 residues. Trimming removed 0 bases at V and 9 bases at J, with 8 bases between. Germline loops: CDR1 MGHRA, CDR2 YSYEKL. The CDR3 loop is CASSQDWESYTF. CDR3 sequence (DNA): TGCGCCAGCAGCCAAGATTGGGAGAGCTACACCTTC.

A few counts support this clonotype. The chain has TRBV5-6 and TRBJ2-3; unclear D gene. V was clipped by 0 bases and J by 0 bases, with 11 bases between them. CDR1 is SGHDT, CDR2 YYEEEE, per germline. The CDR3 has 16 residues. The CDR3 here is CASSLEGSESTDTQYF. DNA of the CDR3: TGTGCCAGCAGCTTGGAAGGTTCCGAGAGCACAGATACGCAGTATTTT.

V gene TRBV4-3 combines with J gene TRBJ1-4, with 9 nucleotides matching TRBD1. Germline assignment: CDR1 LGHNA and CDR2 YSLEER. This CDR3 has 15 amino acids. The V gene end was trimmed by 1 base and the J gene end by 6 bases; junction bases not matched to a gene: 3. The CDR3 DNA reads TGCGCCAGCAGCCAAGCGGGGACAGGGCATGAAAAACTGTTTTTT. Protein sequence: CASSQAGTGHEKLFF.

The rearrangement uses TRBV4-2 and TRBJ1-3; TRBD1 matches 7 bases. Losses at the gene ends were 4 bases for V and 4 bases for J; bases not matched to a gene: 4. The CDR3 contains 14 residues. The germline V gene has CDR1 LGHNA and CDR2 YNFKEQ. The CDR3 coding sequence is TGTGCCAGCAGCCCCTGGGACAGAGGAAACACCATATATTTT. It translates to CASSPWDRGNTIYF.

The genes are TRBV27 and TRBJ2-7, with 9 bases matching TRBD1. V was clipped by 0 bases and J by 3 bases; unmatched bases: 12. The CDR3 spans 18 residues. Per the germline V gene, CDR1 is MNHEY and CDR2 is SMNVEV (reference sequence). CDR3 sequence reads: CASSLSWTAKDRGYEQYF. Written as DNA, the CDR3 is TGTGCCAGCAGTTTATCCTGGACGGCCAAGGACAGGGGCTACGAGCAGTACTTC.

The V gene is TRBV5-1, the J gene TRBJ2-3, with D perhaps TRBD1 or TRBD2 (5 bases each). Germline-derived CDR1 and CDR2 are SGHRS and YFSETQ. The CDR3 runs to 14 residues. V shed 4 bases and J shed 3 bases, with 12 bases lying between them. In DNA, the CDR3 is TGCGCCAGCAGCCCGGAGAGGGGAACAGATACGCAGTATTTT. It is translated as CASSPERGTDTQYF.

This clonotype occurred a few times. This sequence joins TRBV12-3 or TRBV12-4 and TRBJ1-1; D is uncertain. The CDR3 contains 13 residues. V was trimmed by 5 bases and J by 1 base, leaving 8 bases between them. CDR3 protein: CASSKGSNTEAFF. The CDR3 nucleotides are TGTGCCAGCAGTAAGGGATCGAACACTGAAGCTTTCTTT.

The CDR3 here is CASSDRTIRQPQHF. The CDR3, as DNA: TGTGCCAGCAGTGATAGGACGATTCGCCAGCCCCAGCATTTT. The chain links TRBV2 to TRBJ1-5; D is uncertain. The CDR3 contains 14 residues. The ends were cut back, 3 bases at V and 7 bases at J, with 13 bases in the middle. The germline V gene encodes CDR1 SNHLY and CDR2 FYNNEI.

J is TRBJ2-3 and V is TRBV29-1, with D possibly matching TRBD2 (6 bases). This CDR3 is 14 amino acids long. Germline CDR1 SQVTM, CDR2 ANQGSEA. Trimming shortened V by 4 bases and J by 1 base, and 12 bases separated the two germline ends. CDR3 protein: CSVGGRLRTDTQYF. CDR3 coding DNA: TGCAGCGTTGGGGGGAGGCTCCGCACAGATACGCAGTATTTT.

The chain joins TRBV28 to TRBJ2-1, with unresolved D. Trimming removed 4 bases from V and 10 bases from J, with 11 bases in between. Germline V gene sequence: CDR1 MDHEN, CDR2 SYDVKM. The CDR3 sequence is 12 residues long. In nucleotides, the CDR3 is TGTGCCAGCAGTTCAGGCTCACGGGAGCAGTTCTTC. This sequence encodes CASSSGSREQFF.

V is TRBV30 and J is TRBJ1-5, with TRBD1 as a possible D gene (5 bases). The germline V and J ends were trimmed by 1 base and 7 bases, with 14 bases remaining between them. This CDR3 is 14 amino acids long. CDR1 is GTSNPN, CDR2 SVGIG, per germline (reference sequence). The CDR3 protein is CAWSEVFGGQPQHF. CDR3 sequence (DNA): TGTGCCTGGAGTGAAGTCTTCGGGGGACAGCCCCAGCATTTT. Full variable domain (rest looked up from reference TRBV30 and TRBJ1-5): SQTIHQWPATLVQPVGSPLSLECTVEGTSNPNLYWYRQAAGRGLQLLFYSVGIGQISSEVPQNLSASRPQDRQFILSSKKLLLSDSGFYLCAWSEVFGGQPQHFGDGTRLSIL.

This chain joins TRBV5-1 and TRBJ2-2; no firm D call. CDR3 length equals 14 residues. V shed 0 bases and J shed 5 bases, with 8 bases lying between them. Looked up from germline, CDR1 is SGHRS and CDR2 is YFSETQ. CDR3 coding DNA: TGCGCCAGCAGCTTGGAAGCAGGAACCGGGGAGCTGTTTTTT. Its protein product is CASSLEAGTGELFF. The full variable domain, in which reference TRBV5-1 and TRBJ2-2 provide the parts outside the CDR3, is KAGVTQTPRYLIKTRGQQVTLSCSPISGHRSVSWYQQTPGQGLQFLFEYFSETQRNKGNFPGRFSGRQFSNSRSEMNVSTLELGDSALYLCASSLEAGTGELFFGEGSRLTVL.

The sample holds one count of this clonotype. The chain couples TRBV11-2 to TRBJ1-6; 8 bases match TRBD1. The CDR3 spans 15 residues. CDR1 is SGHAT, CDR2 FQNNGV, per germline. V lost 6 bases and J lost 10; bases outside the gene matches: 11. Here the CDR3 reads CASRVQDRDKSPLHF. CDR3 in DNA: TGTGCCAGCAGGGTCCAGGACAGGGACAAATCACCCCTCCACTTT.

The chain couples TRBV28 to TRBJ2-1; the D gene is possibly TRBD2 (6 bases). The V gene's germline CDR1 is MDHEN and CDR2 SYDVKM. The CDR3 extends over 14 amino acids. V gave up 6 bases and J gave up 2 bases, with 11 bases separating them. CDR3 sequence reads: CASRIGGAYNEQFF. The CDR3 DNA sequence: TGTGCCAGCAGAATAGGAGGGGCCTACAATGAGCAGTTCTTC. Supplemented by reference TRBV28 and TRBJ2-1, the full variable domain reads DVKVTQSSRYLVKRTGEKVFLECVQDMDHENMFWYRQDPGLGLRLIYFSYDVKMKEKGDIPEGYSVSREKKERFSLILESASTNQTSMYLCASRIGGAYNEQFFGPGTRLTVL.

This chain links TRBV6-1 with TRBJ2-3, with 8 bases aligning to TRBD2. In germline, CDR1 is MNHNS, CDR2 SASEGT. V shed 2 bases and J 0 bases; nucleotides not matched to a gene: 13. This CDR3 has 19 residues. Here the CDR3 DNA reads TGTGCCAGCAGTGAAACCCCAGCGGGGGCCTACTCTAGCACAGATACGCAGTATTTT. Its protein is CASSETPAGAYSSTDTQYF.